The rows below give T cell receptor delta chains drawn from one sample of a study of gamma-delta T cells after stem cell transplantation. TCRdb re-called the RT-PCR reads through CATT. Altogether about 7,800 delta-chain clones are present, roughly 14% being singletons, with the ten largest covering less than 6%. The sequencing input was gamma-delta T cells. The receptors were gathered from a human donor. It is not recorded whose cells these are; they may come from a transplant donor. Both conserved end residues are part of each CDR3. Fields, in order: clone size, D gene, V gene, J gene, CDR3 protein, CDR3 DNA. A D gene is named only where the DNA matches it firmly. The size field is filled for only some rows; it gives once, few, many or a size class.

abundance: NA; d_gene: NA; v_gene: TRAV29/DV5; j_gene: TRDJ1; CDR3aa: CAARGLPTGTGGSHTVKLIF; CDR3nt: TGTGCAGCAAGGGGCCTTCCTACAGGGACTGGGGGATCCCACACCGTTAAACTCATCTTT
abundance: medium-sized; d_gene: TRDD3; v_gene: TRDV1; j_gene: TRDJ1; CDR3aa: CALGVFTGVWDKLIF; CDR3nt: TGTGCTCTTGGGGTTTTTACTGGGGTCTGGGATAAACTCATCTTT
abundance: NA; d_gene: TRDD3; v_gene: TRDV1; j_gene: TRDJ1; CDR3aa: CALGELYRWGTVYTDKLIF; CDR3nt: TGTGCTCTTGGGGAACTGTATCGGTGGGGGACGGTGTACACCGATAAACTCATCTTT
abundance: medium-sized; d_gene: TRDD3; v_gene: TRDV1; j_gene: TRDJ1; CDR3aa: CALGVLGRDNSYRWGISYDKLIF; CDR3nt: TGTGCTCTTGGGGTATTGGGTCGAGACAATTCCTACCGCTGGGGGATATCGTACGATAAACTCATCTTT
abundance: NA; d_gene: NA; v_gene: TRDV1; j_gene: TRDJ1; CDR3aa: CALGEPGTDKLIF; CDR3nt: TGTGCTCTTGGGGAACCGGGAACCGATAAACTCATCTTT
abundance: few; d_gene: TRDD3; v_gene: TRDV2; j_gene: TRDJ1; CDR3aa: CACDARERDSPTGGPDTDKLIF; CDR3nt: TGTGCCTGTGACGCCCGGGAACGGGACTCCCCTACTGGGGGTCCTGACACCGATAAACTCATCTTT
abundance: many; d_gene: NA; v_gene: TRDV1; j_gene: TRDJ1; CDR3aa: CALGDRHSLSTGGYLPYGDKLIF; CDR3nt: TGTGCTCTTGGGGACAGACATTCCTTGTCTACTGGGGGCTACCTTCCTTACGGCGATAAACTCATCTTT
abundance: NA; d_gene: TRDD3; v_gene: TRDV1; j_gene: TRDJ2; CDR3aa: CAHQRAPLGAFFPSLTAQLFF; CDR3nt: TGTGCTCACCAAAGAGCCCCCCTGGGGGCCTTCTTTCCATCTTTGACAGCACAACTCTTCTTT
abundance: NA; d_gene: TRDD2; v_gene: TRDV1; j_gene: TRDJ1; CDR3aa: CALGELGELPSSLPTGPDKLIF; CDR3nt: TGTGCTCTTGGGGAACTGGGAGAACTGCCTTCCTCCCTTCCTACTGGGCCCGATAAACTCATCTTT
abundance: few; d_gene: TRDD3; v_gene: TRDV1; j_gene: TRDJ1; CDR3aa: CALGAYGGIFDKLIF; CDR3nt: TGTGCTCTTGGGGCGTACGGGGGGATATTCGATAAACTCATCTTT
abundance: few; d_gene: NA; v_gene: TRDV1; j_gene: TRDJ1; CDR3aa: CALGELRSRLIF; CDR3nt: TGTGCTCTTGGGGAACTTCGGAGTCGACTCATCTTT
abundance: few; d_gene: TRDD3; v_gene: TRAV29/DV5; j_gene: TRDJ1; CDR3aa: CAARKKWPSPWGIRDKRGQTDKLIF; CDR3nt: TGTGCAGCAAGGAAAAAGTGGCCTTCCCCTTGGGGGATACGCGATAAACGGGGTCAAACCGATAAACTCATCTTT
abundance: medium-sized; d_gene: NA; v_gene: TRDV1; j_gene: TRDJ4; CDR3aa: CALGELAVYGNEPLIF; CDR3nt: TGTGCTCTTGGGGAACTAGCGGTTTACGGTAACGAACCCCTGATCTTT
abundance: NA; d_gene: TRDD3; v_gene: TRDV2; j_gene: TRDJ2; CDR3aa: CACDWGSSWGTAQLFF; CDR3nt: TGTGCCTGTGACTGGGGGAGCTCCTGGGGGACAGCACAACTCTTCTTT
abundance: NA; d_gene: TRDD3; v_gene: TRDV1; j_gene: TRDJ1; CDR3aa: CALGGAGGSDPGDKLIF; CDR3nt: TGTGCTCTTGGGGGGGCTGGGGGATCTGATCCGGGCGATAAACTCATCTTT
abundance: many; d_gene: NA; v_gene: TRDV1; j_gene: TRDJ1; CDR3aa: CALGGSLPTSAQVLGDPYTDKLIF; CDR3nt: TGTGCTCTTGGGGGAAGCCTTCCTACTTCGGCCCAAGTACTGGGGGATCCTTACACCGATAAACTCATCTTT
abundance: few; d_gene: TRDD3; v_gene: TRDV2; j_gene: TRDJ1; CDR3aa: CAYDTSPFLLYWGIRVADKLIF; CDR3nt: TGTGCCTATGACACCTCTCCCTTCCTCCTATACTGGGGGATACGCGTAGCCGATAAACTCATCTTT
abundance: NA; d_gene: TRDD3; v_gene: TRDV1; j_gene: TRDJ1; CDR3aa: CALGELRIRFLGDRLTDKLIF; CDR3nt: TGTGCTCTTGGGGAACTACGGATCCGCTTCCTGGGGGATAGGTTAACCGATAAACTCATCTTT
abundance: medium-sized; d_gene: NA; v_gene: TRDV2; j_gene: TRDJ3; CDR3aa: CACDWGPLSSWDTRQMFF; CDR3nt: TGTGCCTGTGACTGGGGGCCCCTGAGCTCCTGGGACACCCGACAGATGTTTTTC
abundance: many; d_gene: TRDD3; v_gene: TRDV1; j_gene: TRDJ1; CDR3aa: CALGIHWGIRIRDKLIF; CDR3nt: TGTGCTCTTGGGATCCACTGGGGGATACGAATTCGGGATAAACTCATCTTT
abundance: NA; d_gene: TRDD3; v_gene: TRDV1; j_gene: TRDJ1; CDR3aa: CALGDSYRGTGGYRTGKLIF; CDR3nt: TGTGCTCTTGGGGACTCCTACCGGGGTACTGGGGGATACCGGACAGGTAAACTCATCTTT
abundance: NA; d_gene: TRDD3; v_gene: TRDV1; j_gene: TRDJ3; CDR3aa: CALGVRALWGHRDTRQMFF; CDR3nt: TGTGCTCTTGGGGTTCGCGCACTCTGGGGGCACCGGGACACCCGACAGATGTTTTTC
abundance: many; d_gene: TRDD3; v_gene: TRDV1; j_gene: TRDJ1; CDR3aa: CALGEPVSWGIRLIF; CDR3nt: TGTGCTCTTGGGGAGCCAGTGAGCTGGGGGATAAGACTCATCTTT
abundance: medium-sized; d_gene: TRDD3; v_gene: TRDV2; j_gene: TRDJ3; CDR3aa: CACDAAHTGGTSWDTRQMFF; CDR3nt: TGTGCCTGTGACGCCGCCCATACTGGGGGAACCTCCTGGGACACCCGACAGATGTTTTTC
abundance: few; d_gene: TRDD3; v_gene: TRDV3; j_gene: TRDJ3; CDR3aa: CAFVLGALGSSWDTRQMFF; CDR3nt: TGTGCCTTCGTACTGGGGGCTCTCGGAAGCTCCTGGGACACCCGACAGATGTTTTTC
abundance: NA; d_gene: TRDD3; v_gene: TRDV2; j_gene: TRDJ3; CDR3aa: CACDNYVDTPWDTRQMFF; CDR3nt: TGTGCCTGTGACAACTACGTGGATACGCCTTGGGACACCCGACAGATGTTTTTC
abundance: NA; d_gene: TRDD3; v_gene: TRDV1; j_gene: TRDJ1; CDR3aa: CALGNPPLSPVLGVPLYTDKLIF; CDR3nt: TGTGCTCTTGGGAACCCGCCTCTTTCCCCCGTACTGGGGGTCCCTCTCTACACCGATAAACTCATCTTT
abundance: NA; d_gene: TRDD3; v_gene: TRDV1; j_gene: TRDJ1; CDR3aa: CALGELSATGDQGTDKLIF; CDR3nt: TGTGCTCTTGGGGAACTATCGGCGACGGGGGATCAGGGCACCGATAAACTCATCTTT
abundance: few; d_gene: TRDD3; v_gene: TRDV1; j_gene: TRDJ1; CDR3aa: CALGVSLLTGGYGRGKLIF; CDR3nt: TGTGCTCTTGGGGTTTCTCTTCTTACTGGGGGATATGGGAGAGGTAAACTCATCTTT
abundance: medium-sized; d_gene: TRDD3; v_gene: TRDV2; j_gene: TRDJ3; CDR3aa: CACDTVLGDTLASSWDTRQMFF; CDR3nt: TGTGCCTGTGACACCGTACTGGGGGATACGCTGGCTAGCTCCTGGGACACCCGACAGATGTTTTTC
abundance: few; d_gene: TRDD3; v_gene: TRAV29/DV5; j_gene: TRDJ2; CDR3aa: CAASARWGIHRAAQLFF; CDR3nt: TGTGCAGCAAGCGCGCGGTGGGGGATACATAGGGCAGCACAACTCTTCTTT
abundance: NA; d_gene: NA; v_gene: TRDV1; j_gene: TRDJ1; CDR3aa: CALGEEKPPRYWPPRLGTDKLIF; CDR3nt: TGTGCTCTTGGGGAAGAAAAGCCCCCCCGGTACTGGCCCCCGAGGTTGGGTACCGATAAACTCATCTTT
abundance: medium-sized; d_gene: NA; v_gene: TRDV1; j_gene: TRDJ1; CDR3aa: CALGGGFWLEPSTDKLIF; CDR3nt: TGTGCTCTTGGGGGGGGATTCTGGTTGGAACCCTCCACCGATAAACTCATCTTT
abundance: NA; d_gene: NA; v_gene: TRDV1; j_gene: TRDJ1; CDR3aa: CALGETLLQFEGPYTDKLIF; CDR3nt: TGTGCTCTTGGGGAAACCCTCTTACAGTTTGAGGGGCCCTACACCGATAAACTCATCTTT
abundance: NA; d_gene: TRDD3; v_gene: TRDV3; j_gene: TRDJ1; CDR3aa: CAFGALNGYWGIPERKLIF; CDR3nt: TGTGCCTTCGGTGCGTTGAATGGGTACTGGGGGATACCGGAGAGGAAACTCATCTTT
abundance: NA; d_gene: TRDD3; v_gene: TRDV2; j_gene: TRDJ3; CDR3aa: CACDKMGDTRSWDTRQMFF; CDR3nt: TGTGCCTGCGACAAAATGGGGGATACGCGCTCCTGGGACACCCGACAGATGTTTTTC
abundance: NA; d_gene: NA; v_gene: TRAV29/DV5; j_gene: TRDJ1; CDR3aa: CAASALPTSTAGGNNGLIF; CDR3nt: TGTGCAGCAAGCGCGCTTCCTACGAGCACCGCTGGGGGAAACAATGGACTCATCTTT
abundance: NA; d_gene: TRDD3; v_gene: TRDV1; j_gene: TRDJ1; CDR3aa: CALGERVPHWGTNTDKLIF; CDR3nt: TGTGCTCTTGGGGAACGAGTCCCCCACTGGGGGACCAACACCGATAAACTCATCTTT
abundance: medium-sized; d_gene: TRDD3; v_gene: TRDV1; j_gene: TRDJ2; CDR3aa: CALGDFWGFSPLTAQLFF; CDR3nt: TGTGCTCTTGGGGATTTCTGGGGGTTTTCCCCTTTGACAGCACAACTCTTCTTT
abundance: medium-sized; d_gene: TRDD3; v_gene: TRDV3; j_gene: TRDJ3; CDR3aa: CAFRRRGISSWDTRQMFF; CDR3nt: TGTGCCTTTAGGAGGAGGGGGATCTCCTCCTGGGACACCCGACAGATGTTTTTC
abundance: few; d_gene: TRDD3; v_gene: TRDV1; j_gene: TRDJ1; CDR3aa: CALGESHLLGDFNTDKLIF; CDR3nt: TGTGCTCTTGGGGAATCCCACCTACTGGGGGACTTCAACACCGATAAACTCATCTTT
abundance: few; d_gene: TRDD3; v_gene: TRDV1; j_gene: TRDJ1; CDR3aa: CALGESSLPSVSLIGYGEYTDKLIF; CDR3nt: TGTGCTCTTGGGGAGAGCTCTCTTCCGTCCGTATCCCTTATAGGATACGGGGAGTACACCGATAAACTCATCTTT
abundance: large; d_gene: NA; v_gene: TRDV2; j_gene: TRDJ2; CDR3aa: CACEAYWLTAQLFF; CDR3nt: TGTGCCTGTGAAGCGTACTGGCTAACAGCACAACTCTTCTTT
abundance: few; d_gene: TRDD3; v_gene: TRDV1; j_gene: TRDJ1; CDR3aa: CALGPPPDWAWGTGYTDKLIF; CDR3nt: TGTGCTCTTGGGCCACCCCCTGATTGGGCCTGGGGGACGGGCTACACCGATAAACTCATCTTT
abundance: few; d_gene: TRDD3; v_gene: TRDV1; j_gene: TRDJ1; CDR3aa: CASSETSGGYESKLIF; CDR3nt: TGTGCCTCCTCGGAGACGTCTGGGGGATACGAGAGTAAACTCATCTTT
abundance: NA; d_gene: TRDD3; v_gene: TRDV1; j_gene: TRDJ1; CDR3aa: CALGDPFPVVCWGIRCSRGYTDKLIF; CDR3nt: TGTGCTCTTGGGGACCCTTTCCCGGTGGTTTGCTGGGGGATACGCTGCTCCCGGGGGTACACCGATAAACTCATCTTT
abundance: NA; d_gene: TRDD3; v_gene: TRDV3; j_gene: TRDJ1; CDR3aa: CASSPNSATGGSTDKLIF; CDR3nt: TGTGCCTCCTCCCCTAATTCCGCCACTGGGGGGTCCACCGATAAACTCATCTTT
abundance: medium-sized; d_gene: NA; v_gene: TRDV2; j_gene: TRDJ3; CDR3aa: CACDTAGIPSSWDTRQMFF; CDR3nt: TGTGCCTGTGACACCGCGGGGATTCCTTCCTCCTGGGACACCCGACAGATGTTTTTC
abundance: NA; d_gene: TRDD3; v_gene: TRDV2; j_gene: TRDJ3; CDR3aa: CACDYTGGSWDTRQMFF; CDR3nt: TGTGCCTGTGATTATACTGGGGGATCCTGGGACACCCGACAGATGTTTTTC
abundance: NA; d_gene: TRDD3; v_gene: TRDV1; j_gene: TRDJ1; CDR3aa: CALGKPGIQGTDKLIF; CDR3nt: TGTGCTCTTGGGAAACCGGGGATACAAGGAACCGATAAACTCATCTTT
abundance: medium-sized; d_gene: TRDD3; v_gene: TRDV1; j_gene: TRDJ1; CDR3aa: CALGDLPWGIRRTDKLIF; CDR3nt: TGTGCTCTTGGGGACCTCCCGTGGGGGATACGGCGCACCGATAAACTCATCTTT
abundance: large; d_gene: TRDD3; v_gene: TRDV2; j_gene: TRDJ2; CDR3aa: CACDSVTGGYFLTAQLFF; CDR3nt: TGTGCCTGTGATTCCGTTACTGGGGGATATTTTCTGACAGCACAACTCTTCTTT
abundance: NA; d_gene: NA; v_gene: TRDV1; j_gene: TRDJ1; CDR3aa: CALGDSIPTVYWGLHYTDKLIF; CDR3nt: TGTGCTCTTGGGGATTCCATTCCTACAGTGTACTGGGGGCTTCACTACACCGATAAACTCATCTTT
abundance: medium-sized; d_gene: NA; v_gene: TRDV1; j_gene: TRDJ2; CDR3aa: CALGEGPPGISLTAQLFF; CDR3nt: TGTGCTCTTGGGGAAGGTCCCCCGGGGATTTCTTTGACAGCACAACTCTTCTTT
abundance: few; d_gene: TRDD3; v_gene: TRDV1; j_gene: TRDJ1; CDR3aa: CALGASRLPYWGMRDTDKLIF; CDR3nt: TGTGCTCTTGGGGCGTCGAGGCTCCCGTACTGGGGGATGCGAGACACCGATAAACTCATCTTT